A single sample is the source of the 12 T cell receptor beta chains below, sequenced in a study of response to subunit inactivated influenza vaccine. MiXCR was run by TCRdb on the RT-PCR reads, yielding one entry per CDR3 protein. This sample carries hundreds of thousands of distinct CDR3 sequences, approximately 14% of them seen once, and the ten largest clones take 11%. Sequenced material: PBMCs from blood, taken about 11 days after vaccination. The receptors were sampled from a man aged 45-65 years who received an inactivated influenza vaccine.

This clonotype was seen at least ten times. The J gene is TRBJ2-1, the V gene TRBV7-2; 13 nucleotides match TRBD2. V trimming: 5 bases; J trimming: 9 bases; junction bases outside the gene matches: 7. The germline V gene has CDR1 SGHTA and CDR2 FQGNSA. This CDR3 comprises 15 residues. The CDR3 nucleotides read TGTGCCAGCAGCCTGGGACTAGCGGGACTAGGTGAGCAGTTCTTC. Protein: CASSLGLAGLGEQFF.

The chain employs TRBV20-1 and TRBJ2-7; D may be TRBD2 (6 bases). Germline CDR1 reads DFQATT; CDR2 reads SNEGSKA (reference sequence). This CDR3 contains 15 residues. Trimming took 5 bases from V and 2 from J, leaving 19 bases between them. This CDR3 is CSAARGGATTYEQYF. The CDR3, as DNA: TGCAGTGCTGCCCGTGGCGGGGCGACAACCTACGAGCAGTACTTC.

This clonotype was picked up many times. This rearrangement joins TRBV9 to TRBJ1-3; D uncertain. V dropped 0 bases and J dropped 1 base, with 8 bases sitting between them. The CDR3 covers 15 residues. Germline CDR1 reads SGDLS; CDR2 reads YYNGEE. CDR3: CASSVDSGSGNTIYF. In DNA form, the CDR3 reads TGTGCCAGCAGCGTAGACTCGGGATCTGGAAACACCATATATTTT.

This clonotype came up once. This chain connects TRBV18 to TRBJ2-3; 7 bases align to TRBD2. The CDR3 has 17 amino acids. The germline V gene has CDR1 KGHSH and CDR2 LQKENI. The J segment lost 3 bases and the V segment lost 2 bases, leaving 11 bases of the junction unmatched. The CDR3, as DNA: TGTGCCAGCTCACCAACTGCACGGGAGGTGTTAACAGATACGCAGTATTTT. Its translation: CASSPTAREVLTDTQYF.

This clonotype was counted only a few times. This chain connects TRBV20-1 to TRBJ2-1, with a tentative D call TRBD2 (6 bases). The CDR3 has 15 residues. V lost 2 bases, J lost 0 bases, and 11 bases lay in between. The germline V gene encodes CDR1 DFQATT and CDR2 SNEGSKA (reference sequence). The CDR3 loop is CSARIAESSYNEQFF. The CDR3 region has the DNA TGCAGTGCTAGAATAGCGGAGAGCTCCTACAATGAGCAGTTCTTC.

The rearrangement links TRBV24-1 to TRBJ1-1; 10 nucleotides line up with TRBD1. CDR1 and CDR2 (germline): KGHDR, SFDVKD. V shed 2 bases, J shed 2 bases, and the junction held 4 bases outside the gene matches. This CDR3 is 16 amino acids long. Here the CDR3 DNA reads TGTGCCACCAGTGATTCCGGACAGGGGGGCAACACTGAAGCTTTCTTT. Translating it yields CATSDSGQGGNTEAFF.

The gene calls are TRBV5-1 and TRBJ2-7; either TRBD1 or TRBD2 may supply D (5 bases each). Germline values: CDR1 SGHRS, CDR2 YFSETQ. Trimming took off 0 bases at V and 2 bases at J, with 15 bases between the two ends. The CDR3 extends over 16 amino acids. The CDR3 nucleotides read TGCGCCAGCAGCTTGGTAGCCGGGGCCGGGGCCTACGAGCAGTACTTC. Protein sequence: CASSLVAGAGAYEQYF.

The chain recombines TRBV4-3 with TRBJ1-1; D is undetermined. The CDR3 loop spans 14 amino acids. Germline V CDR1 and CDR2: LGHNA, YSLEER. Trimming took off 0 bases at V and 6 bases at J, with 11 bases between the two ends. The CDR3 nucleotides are TGCGCCAGCAGCCAAGATATGGGGAGAGCTGAAGCTTTCTTT. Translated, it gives CASSQDMGRAEAFF.

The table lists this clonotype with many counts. The DNA for the CDR3 is TGTGCCAGCAGTTATAATCGGAACACTGAAGCTTTCTTT. Translated, it gives CASSYNRNTEAFF. The rearrangement joins TRBV6-2 or TRBV6-3 to TRBJ1-1; D is ambiguous. The germline V gene has CDR1 MNHEY and CDR2 SVGEGT. The CDR3 is 13 residues long. V was clipped by 3 bases and J by 1 base, with 6 bases between them.

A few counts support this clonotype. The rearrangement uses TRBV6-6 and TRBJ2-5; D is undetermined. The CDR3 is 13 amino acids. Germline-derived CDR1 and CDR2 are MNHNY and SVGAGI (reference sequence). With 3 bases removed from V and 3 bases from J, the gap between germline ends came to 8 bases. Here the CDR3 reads CASSYVGKETQYF. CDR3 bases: TGTGCCAGCAGTTATGTGGGGAAAGAGACCCAGTACTTC.

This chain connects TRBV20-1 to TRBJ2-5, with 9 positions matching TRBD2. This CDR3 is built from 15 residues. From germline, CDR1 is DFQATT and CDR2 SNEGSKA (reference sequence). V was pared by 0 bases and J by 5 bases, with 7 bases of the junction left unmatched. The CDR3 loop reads CSARDMAGGLETQYF. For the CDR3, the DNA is TGCAGTGCTAGAGATATGGCGGGGGGGTTGGAGACCCAGTACTTC.

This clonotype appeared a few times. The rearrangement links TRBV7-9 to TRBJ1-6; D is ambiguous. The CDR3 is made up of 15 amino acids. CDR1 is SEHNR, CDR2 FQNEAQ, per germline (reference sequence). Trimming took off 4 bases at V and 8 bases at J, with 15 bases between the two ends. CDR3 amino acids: CASSSHRVGDSPLHF. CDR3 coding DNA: TGTGCCAGCAGCTCTCACCGGGTCGGGGATTCACCCCTCCACTTT.